Below, one T cell receptor (beta chain) is given with its context. The antigen remains unidentified. The germline CDR1 and CDR2 sequences are LNHDA and SQIVND (reference sequence). Trimming left V 1 base short and J 5 bases short, with 9 bases between. This CDR3 has 15 residues. The data originate from a study of identifying expanded T cells in peripheral blood. Study-level points and caveats: Variance in clone template counts between approximately two-week samples significantly increased with total template count across all healthy donors. About 1.2 clones differed between technical replicates, versus approximately 16 and 19 over time.

Healthy donors had no documented immune events, such as infections, while sampled. The data were produced by immunoSEQ multiplex PCR, yet TCRdb's version contains in-frame clones alone and is incomplete. Of tens of thousands of clones listed, approximately 90% are singletons. Material for sequencing was blood. The J gene is TRBJ2-6, the V gene TRBV19; D is possibly TRBD1 (6 bases). The receptor's source is a person aged 18-70 years in good health. Here the CDR3 DNA reads TGTGCCAGTAGTATAGGAGGACAGAGGGCCAACGTCCTGACTTTC. As protein: CASSIGGQRANVLTF.